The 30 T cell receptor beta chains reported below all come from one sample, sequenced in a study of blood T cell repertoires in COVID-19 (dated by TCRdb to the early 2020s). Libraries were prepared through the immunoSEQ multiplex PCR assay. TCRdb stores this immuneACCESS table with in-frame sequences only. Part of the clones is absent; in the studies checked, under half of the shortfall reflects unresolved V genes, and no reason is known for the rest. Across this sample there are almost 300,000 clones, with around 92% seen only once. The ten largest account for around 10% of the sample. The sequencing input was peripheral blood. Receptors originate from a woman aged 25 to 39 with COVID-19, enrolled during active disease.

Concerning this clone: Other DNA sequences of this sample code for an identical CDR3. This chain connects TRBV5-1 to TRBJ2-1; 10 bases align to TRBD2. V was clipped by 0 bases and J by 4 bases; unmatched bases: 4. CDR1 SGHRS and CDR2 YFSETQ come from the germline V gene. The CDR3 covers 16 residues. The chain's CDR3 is CASSLAASGGYNEQFF. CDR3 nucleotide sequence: TGCGCCAGCAGCTTGGCAGCTAGCGGGGGATACAATGAGCAGTTCTTC.

In DNA, the CDR3 is TGTGCCAGCAGTACCGGGACTACCGGTATGCAGACCCAGTACTTC. Residues: CASSTGTTGMQTQYF. J is TRBJ2-5 and V is TRBV6-5; TRBD2 agrees at 7 bases. CDR1 and CDR2 (germline): MNHEY, SVGAGI. V was pared by 5 bases and J by 6 bases, with 12 bases of the junction left unmatched. The CDR3 consists of 15 residues.

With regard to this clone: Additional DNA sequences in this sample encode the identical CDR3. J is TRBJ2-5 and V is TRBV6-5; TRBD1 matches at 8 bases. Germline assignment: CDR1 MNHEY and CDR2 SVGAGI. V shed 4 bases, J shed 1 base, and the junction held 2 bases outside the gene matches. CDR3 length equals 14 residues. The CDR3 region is CASSWDRIQETQYF. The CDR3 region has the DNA TGTGCCAGCAGTTGGGACAGGATCCAAGAGACCCAGTACTTC.

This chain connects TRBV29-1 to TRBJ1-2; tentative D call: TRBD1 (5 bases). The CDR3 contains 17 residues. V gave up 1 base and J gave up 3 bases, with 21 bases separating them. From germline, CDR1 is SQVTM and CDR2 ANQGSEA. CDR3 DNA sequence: TGCAGCGTTGAAGGTGGGGTCGGGAACGGGGGGTACTATGGCTACACCTTC. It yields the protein CSVEGGVGNGGYYGYTF.

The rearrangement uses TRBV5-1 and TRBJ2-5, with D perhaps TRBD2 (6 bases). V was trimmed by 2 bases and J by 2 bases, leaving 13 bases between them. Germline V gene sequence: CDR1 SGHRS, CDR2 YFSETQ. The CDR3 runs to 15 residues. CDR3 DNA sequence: TGCGCCAGCAGCTTCGGTTTAGCGGCACAAGAGACCCAGTACTTC. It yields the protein CASSFGLAAQETQYF.

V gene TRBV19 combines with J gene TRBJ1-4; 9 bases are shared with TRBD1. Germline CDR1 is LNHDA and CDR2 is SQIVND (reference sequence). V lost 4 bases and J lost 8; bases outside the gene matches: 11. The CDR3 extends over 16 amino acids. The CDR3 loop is CASSNDPRDRAEKLFF. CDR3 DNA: TGTGCCAGTAGTAATGATCCCCGGGACAGGGCGGAAAAACTGTTTTTT.

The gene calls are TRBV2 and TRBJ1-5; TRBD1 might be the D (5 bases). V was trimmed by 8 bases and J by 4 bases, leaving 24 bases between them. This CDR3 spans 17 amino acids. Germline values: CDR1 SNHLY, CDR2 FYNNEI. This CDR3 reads CASLLYPGRGINQPQHF. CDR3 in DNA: TGTGCCAGCCTCCTTTACCCGGGGCGGGGGATAAATCAGCCCCAGCATTTT.

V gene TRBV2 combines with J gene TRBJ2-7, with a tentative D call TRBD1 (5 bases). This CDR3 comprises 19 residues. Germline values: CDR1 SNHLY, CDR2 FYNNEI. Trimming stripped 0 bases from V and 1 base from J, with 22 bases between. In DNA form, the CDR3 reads TGTGCCAGCAGTGAAGCCACAGGTTTGCCATACCTTTGGTCCTACGAGCAGTACTTC. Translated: CASSEATGLPYLWSYEQYF.

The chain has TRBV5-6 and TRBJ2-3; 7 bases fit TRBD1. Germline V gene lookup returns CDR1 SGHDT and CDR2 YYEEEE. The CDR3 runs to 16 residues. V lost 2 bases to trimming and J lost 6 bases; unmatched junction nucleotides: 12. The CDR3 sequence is CASSFLDRELSDTQYF. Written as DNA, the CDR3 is TGTGCCAGCAGCTTTCTCGACAGGGAGTTATCCGATACGCAGTATTTT.

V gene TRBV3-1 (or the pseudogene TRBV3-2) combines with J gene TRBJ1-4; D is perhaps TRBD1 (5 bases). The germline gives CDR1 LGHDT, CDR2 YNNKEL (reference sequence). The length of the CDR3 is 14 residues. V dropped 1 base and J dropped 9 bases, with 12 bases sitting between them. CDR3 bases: TGTGCCAGCAGCCAAGCAGGGTGGGTCAAAAAACTGTTTTTT. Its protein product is CASSQAGWVKKLFF.

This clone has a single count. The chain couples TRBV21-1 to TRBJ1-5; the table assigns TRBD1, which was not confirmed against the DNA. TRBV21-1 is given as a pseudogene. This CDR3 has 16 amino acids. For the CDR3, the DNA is TGTGCCAGCAGCAAAATTGACACCGATAGCAATCAGCCCCAGCATTTT. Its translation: CASSKIDTDSNQPQHF.

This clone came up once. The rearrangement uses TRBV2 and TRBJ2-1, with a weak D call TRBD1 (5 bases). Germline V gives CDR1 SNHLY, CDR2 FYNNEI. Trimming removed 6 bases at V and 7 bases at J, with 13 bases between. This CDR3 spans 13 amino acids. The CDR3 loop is CASRGNQGNEQFF. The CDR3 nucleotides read TGTGCCAGCAGGGGAAACCAGGGAAATGAGCAGTTCTTC.

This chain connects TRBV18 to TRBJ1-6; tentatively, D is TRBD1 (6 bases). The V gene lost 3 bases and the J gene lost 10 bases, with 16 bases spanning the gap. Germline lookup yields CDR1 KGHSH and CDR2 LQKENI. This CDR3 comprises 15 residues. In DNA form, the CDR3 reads TGTGCCAGCTCACCCGAGGGGGACGGGGGGTCACCCCTCCACTTT. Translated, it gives CASSPEGDGGSPLHF.

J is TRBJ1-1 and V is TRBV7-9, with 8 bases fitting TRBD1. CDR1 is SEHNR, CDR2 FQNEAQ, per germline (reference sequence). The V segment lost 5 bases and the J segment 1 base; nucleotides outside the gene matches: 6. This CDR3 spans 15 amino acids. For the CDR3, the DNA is TGTGCCAGCAGCACGACAGGGGACACGAACACTGAAGCTTTCTTT. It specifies CASSTTGDTNTEAFF.

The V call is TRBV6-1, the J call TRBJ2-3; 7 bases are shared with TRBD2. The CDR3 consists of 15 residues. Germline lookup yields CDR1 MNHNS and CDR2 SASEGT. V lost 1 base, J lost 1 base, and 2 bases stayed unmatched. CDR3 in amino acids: CASSEDRGGTDTQYF. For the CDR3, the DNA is TGTGCCAGCAGTGAAGACCGGGGGGGCACAGATACGCAGTATTTT.

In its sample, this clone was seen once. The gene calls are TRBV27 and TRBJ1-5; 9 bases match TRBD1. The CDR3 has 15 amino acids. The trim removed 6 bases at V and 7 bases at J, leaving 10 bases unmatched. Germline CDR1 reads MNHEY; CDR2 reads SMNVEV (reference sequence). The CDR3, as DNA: TGTGCCAGCAGGGGGGGGACAGGGAGTAAACAGCCCCAGCATTTT. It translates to CASRGGTGSKQPQHF.

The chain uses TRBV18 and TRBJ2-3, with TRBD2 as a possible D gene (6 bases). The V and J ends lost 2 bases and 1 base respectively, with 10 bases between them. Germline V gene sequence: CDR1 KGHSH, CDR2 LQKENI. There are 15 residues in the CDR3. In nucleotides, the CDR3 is TGTGCCAGCTCACCATGGAGGGGACGCACAGATACGCAGTATTTT. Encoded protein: CASSPWRGRTDTQYF. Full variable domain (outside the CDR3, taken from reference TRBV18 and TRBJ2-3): NAGVMQNPRHLVRRRGQEARLRCSPMKGHSHVYWYRQLPEEGLKFMVYLQKENIIDESGMPKERFSAEFPKEGPSILRIQQVVRGDSAAYFCASSPWRGRTDTQYFGPGTRLTVL.

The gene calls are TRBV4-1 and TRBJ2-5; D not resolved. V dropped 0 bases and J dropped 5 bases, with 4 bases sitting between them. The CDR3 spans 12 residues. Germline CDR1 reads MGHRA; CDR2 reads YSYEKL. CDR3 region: CASSQDRETQYF. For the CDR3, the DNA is TGCGCCAGCAGCCAAGACCGGGAGACCCAGTACTTC.

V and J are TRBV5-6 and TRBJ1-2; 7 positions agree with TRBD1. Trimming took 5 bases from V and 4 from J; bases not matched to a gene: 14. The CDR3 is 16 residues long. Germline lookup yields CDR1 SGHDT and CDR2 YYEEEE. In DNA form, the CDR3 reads TGTGCCAGCAGGCCAGACAGGGAGTCCATCACCTATGGCTACACCTTC. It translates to CASRPDRESITYGYTF.

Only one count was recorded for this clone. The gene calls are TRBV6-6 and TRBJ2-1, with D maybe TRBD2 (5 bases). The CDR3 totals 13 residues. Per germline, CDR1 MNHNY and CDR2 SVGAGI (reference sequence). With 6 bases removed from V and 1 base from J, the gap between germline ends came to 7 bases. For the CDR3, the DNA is TGTGCCAGCAGACCGGGGTCCTACAATGAGCAGTTCTTC. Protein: CASRPGSYNEQFF.

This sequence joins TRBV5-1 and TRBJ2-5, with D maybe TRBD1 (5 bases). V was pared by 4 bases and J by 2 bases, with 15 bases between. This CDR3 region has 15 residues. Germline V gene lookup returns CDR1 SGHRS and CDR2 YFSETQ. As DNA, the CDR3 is TGCGCCAGCAGCCAAACAGGAGCCCCTCAAGAGACCCAGTACTTC. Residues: CASSQTGAPQETQYF.

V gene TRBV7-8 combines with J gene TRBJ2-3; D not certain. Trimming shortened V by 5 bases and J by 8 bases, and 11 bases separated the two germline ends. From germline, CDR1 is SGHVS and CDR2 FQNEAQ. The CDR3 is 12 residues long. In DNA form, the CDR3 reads TGTGCCAGCAGCCTCCCGCCGGGTACGCAGTATTTT. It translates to CASSLPPGTQYF. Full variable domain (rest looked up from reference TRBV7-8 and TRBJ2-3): GAGVSQSPRYKVAKRGQDVALRCDPISGHVSLFWYQQALGQGPEFLTYFQNEAQLDKSGLPSDRFFAERPEGSVSTLKIQRTQQEDSAVYLCASSLPPGTQYFGPGTRLTVL.

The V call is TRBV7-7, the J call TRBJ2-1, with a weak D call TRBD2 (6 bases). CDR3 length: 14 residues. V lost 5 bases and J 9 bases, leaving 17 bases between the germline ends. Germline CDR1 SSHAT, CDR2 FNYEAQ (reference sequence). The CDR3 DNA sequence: TGTGCCAGCAGCCTTGGACGCGGGGCGGTTGAGCAGTTCTTC. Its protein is CASSLGRGAVEQFF.

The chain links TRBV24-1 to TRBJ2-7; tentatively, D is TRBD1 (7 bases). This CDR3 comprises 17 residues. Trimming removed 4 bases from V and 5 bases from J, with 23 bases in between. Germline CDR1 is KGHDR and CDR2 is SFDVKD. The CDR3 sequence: CATSDLRAGQLCDEQYF. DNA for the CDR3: TGTGCCACCAGTGACCTGAGGGCGGGACAGCTCTGCGACGAGCAGTACTTC.

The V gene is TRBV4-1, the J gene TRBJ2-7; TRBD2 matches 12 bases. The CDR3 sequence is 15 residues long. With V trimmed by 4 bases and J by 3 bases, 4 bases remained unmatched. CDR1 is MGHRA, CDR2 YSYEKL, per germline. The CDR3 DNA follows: TGCGCCAGCAGCCCCACTAGCGGGGGGTACTACGAGCAGTACTTC. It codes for CASSPTSGGYYEQYF.

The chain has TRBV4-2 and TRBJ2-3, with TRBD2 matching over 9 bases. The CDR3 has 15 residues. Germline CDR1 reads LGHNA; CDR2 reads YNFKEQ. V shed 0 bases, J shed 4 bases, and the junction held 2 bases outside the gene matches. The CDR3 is CASSQDRGGADTQYF. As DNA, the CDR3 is TGTGCCAGCAGCCAAGATCGCGGGGGGGCAGATACGCAGTATTTT.

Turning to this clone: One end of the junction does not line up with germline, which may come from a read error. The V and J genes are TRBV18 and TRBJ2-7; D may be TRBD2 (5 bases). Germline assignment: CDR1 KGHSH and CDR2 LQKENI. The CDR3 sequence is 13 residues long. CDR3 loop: CASSPSPPRAPDF. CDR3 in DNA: TGTGCCAGCTCACCAAGCCCCCCGAGGGCCCCTGACTTC.

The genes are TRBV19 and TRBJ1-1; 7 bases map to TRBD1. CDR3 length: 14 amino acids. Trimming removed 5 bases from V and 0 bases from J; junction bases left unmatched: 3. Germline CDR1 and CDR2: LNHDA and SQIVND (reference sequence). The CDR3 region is CASSHRGMNTEAFF. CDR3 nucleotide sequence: TGTGCCAGTAGTCACAGGGGAATGAACACTGAAGCTTTCTTT.

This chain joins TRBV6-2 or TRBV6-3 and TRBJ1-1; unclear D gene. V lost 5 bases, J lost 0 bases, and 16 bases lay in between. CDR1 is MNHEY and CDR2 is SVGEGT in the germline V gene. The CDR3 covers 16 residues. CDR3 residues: CASSTLGTNMNTEAFF. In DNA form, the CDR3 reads TGTGCCAGCAGTACTCTCGGTACGAATATGAACACTGAAGCTTTCTTT.

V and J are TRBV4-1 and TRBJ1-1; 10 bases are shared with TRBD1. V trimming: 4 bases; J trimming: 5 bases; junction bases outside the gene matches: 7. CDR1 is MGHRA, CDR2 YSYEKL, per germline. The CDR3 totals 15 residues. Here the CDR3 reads CASSPAGTGATEAFF. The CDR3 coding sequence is TGCGCCAGCAGCCCAGCCGGGACAGGGGCAACTGAAGCTTTCTTT.